A single sample is the source of the 8 T cell receptor beta chains below, sequenced in a study of T cell changes during pregnancy in multiple sclerosis. The assay was immunoSEQ multiplex PCR, and TCRdb's table has in-frame clones only and misses some. This sample has tens of thousands of clones, with approximately 86% found just once. The sequences come from peripheral blood, collected before pregnancy. The receptors originated from a female donor with multiple sclerosis, enrolled in a pregnancy study.

The V gene is TRBV2, the J gene TRBJ1-2, with D maybe TRBD1 (5 bases). CDR1 SNHLY and CDR2 FYNNEI come from the germline V gene. This CDR3 is built from 16 residues. Deletions cut 1 base from V and 4 bases from J, with 16 bases between. The CDR3 nucleotides read TGTGCCAGCAGTGAAGGGGCAGGGTATCAGCTCTATGGCTACACCTTC. It specifies CASSEGAGYQLYGYTF.

This clone was picked up one time. This rearrangement joins TRBV7-9 to TRBJ2-7; 7 bases match TRBD2. V was pared by 5 bases and J by 2 bases, with 6 bases of the junction left unmatched. The CDR3 sequence is 14 residues long. The germline gives CDR1 SEHNR, CDR2 FQNEAQ (reference sequence). The CDR3 DNA is TGTGCCAGCAGCCTGGGCGGGAGCCCCTACGAGCAGTACTTC. It is translated as CASSLGGSPYEQYF. The whole variable domain, filled in from reference TRBV7-9 and TRBJ2-7, reads DTGVSQNPRHKITKRGQNVTFRCDPISEHNRLYWYRQTLGQGPEFLTYFQNEAQLEKSRLLSDRFSAERPKGSFSTLEIQRTEQGDSAMYLCASSLGGSPYEQYFGPGTRLTVT.

The chain recombines TRBV5-6 with TRBJ2-7; D perhaps matches TRBD1 (5 bases). CDR1 is SGHDT and CDR2 is YYEEEE in the germline V gene. The germline V and J ends were trimmed by 1 base and 2 bases, with 10 bases remaining between them. This CDR3 comprises 14 residues. The CDR3 loop reads CASSLSAGTYEQYF. The CDR3 DNA reads TGTGCCAGCAGCTTGTCTGCAGGGACCTACGAGCAGTACTTC.

The J gene is TRBJ2-7, the V gene TRBV5-6, with TRBD1 identical over 10 bases. Looked up from germline, CDR1 is SGHDT and CDR2 is YYEEEE. J lost 3 bases, V lost 4 bases, and 7 bases had no gene match. The CDR3 has 15 amino acids. CDR3 nucleotide sequence: TGTGCCAGCAGCCAGTACCGGGACAGGGGCTACGAGCAGTACTTC. This codes for CASSQYRDRGYEQYF.

V and J are TRBV4-2 and TRBJ2-2; TRBD1 matches 9 bases. V trimming: 0 bases; J trimming: 6 bases; junction bases outside the gene matches: 5. This CDR3 has 16 amino acids. CDR1 is LGHNA and CDR2 is YNFKEQ in the germline V gene. CDR3 sequence reads: CASSQEGQGKAGELFF. The CDR3 DNA reads TGTGCCAGCAGCCAAGAAGGACAGGGGAAGGCCGGGGAGCTGTTTTTT.

V and J are TRBV27 and TRBJ1-6; TRBD1 is a possible D gene (5 bases). The CDR3 length is 16 residues. Germline lookup yields CDR1 MNHEY and CDR2 SMNVEV (reference sequence). The V and J ends lost 6 bases and 0 bases respectively, with 12 bases between them. The CDR3 protein is CASSLGPLSYNSPLHF. CDR3 sequence (DNA): TGTGCCAGCAGCTTGGGGCCTCTCTCCTATAATTCACCCCTCCACTTT.

V is TRBV5-1 and J is TRBJ1-1; D is uncertain. The CDR3 covers 17 residues. V was trimmed by 5 bases and J by 1 base, leaving 21 bases between them. The germline V gene encodes CDR1 SGHRS and CDR2 YFSETQ. The CDR3 DNA sequence: TGCGCCAGCAGGAGGGATACATTGGGGTACGCGAACACTGAAGCTTTCTTT. This gives the protein CASRRDTLGYANTEAFF.

The chain carries TRBV14 and TRBJ2-7; 8 nucleotides match TRBD1. Germline CDR1 is SGHDN and CDR2 is FVKESK. V lost 4 bases and J lost 6; bases outside the gene matches: 8. The CDR3 has 14 residues. The CDR3 DNA follows: TGTGCCAGCAGCCCCCGACAGGGGCAGGGCGAGCAGTACTTC. As protein: CASSPRQGQGEQYF.